Listed below are T cell receptor beta chains from one sample, sequenced in a study of regulatory T cells in long-lasting Graves disease. TCRdb processed the multiplex PCR reads anew with MiXCR; each CDR3 protein has one entry. The sample contains around 460,000 distinct CDR3 sequences, 14% of which appear only once. In addition, the sample was reused for a study of T cells in Graves' hyperthyroidism and ophthalmopathy.

The input for sequencing was peripheral blood mononuclear cells (PBMCs), taken at new diagnosis, from a patient treated with antithyroid drugs. These TCRs come from a woman aged 50 to 65 with Graves disease. Both conserved end residues are part of each CDR3. The order of the fields is CDR3 DNA, CDR3 protein, D gene, clone size, V gene, J gene. The D gene is left open where the match is weak. For some rows the clone size is stated as once, few or many, or as a class when expanded; others skip it.

TGTGCCAGCAGTGAAAGTGGGGGGAGCGGCTACACCTTC	CASSESGGSGYTF	NA	many	TRBV2	TRBJ1-2
TGCGCCAGCAGCTTAGGGGAGCCAGATGGCTACACCTTC	CASSLGEPDGYTF	NA	few	TRBV5-1	TRBJ1-2
TGCAGCGCCGTATTACTAGCGGGAGGTGTCTACGAGCAGTACTTC	CSAVLLAGGVYEQYF	TRBD2	few	TRBV29-1	TRBJ2-7
TGTGCCAGCAGCTTCGGGACAACTGGAAACACCATATATTTT	CASSFGTTGNTIYF	NA	few	TRBV7-9	TRBJ1-3
TGTGCCAGTAGTATAGGGCTTCATTACACGGGCTACAATGAGCAGTTCTTC	CASSIGLHYTGYNEQFF	NA	many	TRBV19	TRBJ2-1
TGTGCCAGCAGCTTTGAGGGGGAGGGCGAGCAGTACTTC	CASSFEGEGEQYF	NA	few	TRBV7-7	TRBJ2-7
TGTGCCAGCAGTTTGTTGCCGCCTACCTACGAGCAGTACTTC	CASSLLPPTYEQYF	NA	few	TRBV28	TRBJ2-7
TGTGCCAGCTCACCACCTCTACTAGCGGGGCGGACCTACGAGCAGTACTTC	CASSPPLLAGRTYEQYF	TRBD2	few	TRBV18	TRBJ2-7
TGCGCCAGCAGCCCAACCGGGACTAGCAGCACAGATACGCAGTATTTT	CASSPTGTSSTDTQYF	TRBD2	NA	TRBV4-3	TRBJ2-3
TGTGCCAGCAGTTACCACGTAGGTCAGTCGGTGGGCACAGATACGCAGTATTTT	CASSYHVGQSVGTDTQYF	NA	many	TRBV6-5	TRBJ2-3
TGTGCCAGTAGTATGGCCAGAGACCTAGATACGCAGTATTTT	CASSMARDLDTQYF	NA	few	TRBV19	TRBJ2-3
TGCGCCAGCAGCTTTATGGAGGACACCGGGGAGCTGTTTTTT	CASSFMEDTGELFF	NA	few	TRBV5-1	TRBJ2-2
TGTGCCAGCAGTTTTGACGTACTAGCGGACACAGATACGCAGTATTTT	CASSFDVLADTDTQYF	TRBD2	many	TRBV12-3/TRBV12-4	TRBJ2-3
TGTGCCAGCAGTTACGGGGGACTAGCGGGCGCGAACACCGGGGAGCTGTTTTTT	CASSYGGLAGANTGELFF	TRBD2	many	TRBV6-2/TRBV6-3	TRBJ2-2
TGTGCCAGCAGCCAAAAAGGGAGGAGACTTACTAACACCGGGGAGCTGTTTTTT	CASSQKGRRLTNTGELFF	NA	NA	TRBV7-3	TRBJ2-2
TGTGCCAGCAGTTTGAGAGGGGCCTCCTACGAGCAGTACTTC	CASSLRGASYEQYF	NA	many	TRBV12-3/TRBV12-4	TRBJ2-7
TGTGCCAGCACGAAACCGGGACAGGGACACAATGAGCAGTTCTTC	CASTKPGQGHNEQFF	TRBD1	many	TRBV7-9	TRBJ2-1
TGCGCCAGCAGCCCGTCGGACACCCAAGAGACCCAGTACTTC	CASSPSDTQETQYF	NA	few	TRBV5-1	TRBJ2-5